The 15 T cell receptor beta chains below come from one sample, sequenced in a study of shared clonotypes between healthy human individuals. Generated by immunoSEQ multiplex PCR, the TCRdb table keeps only in-frame clones and is missing some. The sample consists of over 1.5 million clones, approximately 98% of them appearing once. Sequencing was done on a sample of naive CD4+ T cells sorted from blood. Subset noted: CD45RA+ positively selected. The receptor set was obtained from a young man in good health.

The V gene is TRBV28, the J gene TRBJ2-2, with TRBD2 matching 8 bases. V was pared by 3 bases and J by 6 bases, with 3 bases of the junction left unmatched. The CDR3 consists of 14 residues. Germline CDR1 is MDHEN and CDR2 is SYDVKM. This CDR3 reads CASSFGLAAGELFF. The CDR3 coding sequence is TGTGCCAGCAGTTTTGGACTAGCCGCCGGGGAGCTGTTTTTT.

DNA of the CDR3: TGTGCCAGCAGCTTGGATACAGGGAGAGGTGGCTACACCTTC. This translates into CASSLDTGRGGYTF. The rearrangement joins TRBV5-5 to TRBJ1-2; perhaps TRBD1 as D (6 bases). This CDR3 region has 14 residues. The V end was cut by 0 bases, the J end by 7 bases, with 13 bases between. Germline lookup yields CDR1 SGHKS and CDR2 YYEKEE (reference sequence).

This chain uses TRBV14 with TRBJ2-7, with D possibly called TRBD1 or TRBD2 (5 bases each). This CDR3 contains 16 residues. V gave up 1 base and J gave up 4 bases, with 17 bases separating them. Germline V gives CDR1 SGHDN, CDR2 FVKESK. CDR3 bases: TGTGCCAGCAGCCAAGGGTCAGCGAGGGGCTTATACGAGCAGTACTTC. Translating gives CASSQGSARGLYEQYF.

The genes are TRBV4-1 and TRBJ1-2; D call uncertain. Trimming shortened V by 0 bases and J by 6 bases, and 17 bases separated the two germline ends. The length of the CDR3 is 16 residues. Germline-derived CDR1 and CDR2 are MGHRA and YSYEKL. The CDR3 nucleotides are TGCGCCAGCAGCCAAGATCCCACCCCGGAGAGGAATGGCTACACCTTC. It is translated as CASSQDPTPERNGYTF.

This rearrangement joins TRBV14 to TRBJ2-1; possible D gene TRBD1, 6 bases. The V end lost 5 bases, the J end lost 5 bases, and 16 bases lay between the germline ends. CDR1 is SGHDN, CDR2 FVKESK, per germline. The CDR3 contains 15 residues. In DNA, the CDR3 is TGTGCCAGCAGCACCCAGCAGGGGTGGGACAATGAGCAGTTCTTC. It encodes CASSTQQGWDNEQFF.

The chain recombines TRBV7-2 with TRBJ2-7; D may correspond to TRBD1 or TRBD2 (5 bases each). V was trimmed by 6 bases and J by 7 bases, leaving 19 bases between them. CDR1 and CDR2 (germline): SGHTA, FQGNSA. CDR3 length: 14 amino acids. CDR3 nucleotide sequence: TGTGCCAGCAGTTATATCGAGGGACGGAGAGAGCAGTACTTC. Encoded protein: CASSYIEGRREQYF. Variable domain in full (rest from reference TRBV7-2 and TRBJ2-7): GAGVSQSPSNKVTEKGKDVELRCDPISGHTALYWYRQSLGQGLEFLIYFQGNSAPDKSGLPSDRFSAERTGGSVSTLTIQRTQQEDSAVYLCASSYIEGRREQYFGPGTRLTVT.

The chain couples TRBV6-6 to TRBJ1-5; the D gene is possibly TRBD1 (5 bases). V lost 2 bases to trimming and J lost 1 base, with 9 bases between them. CDR1 and CDR2 (germline): MNHNY, SVGAGI (reference sequence). This CDR3 region has 15 residues. The CDR3 here is CASSYTQGSNQPQHF. The DNA of the CDR3 is TGTGCCAGCAGTTACACTCAGGGAAGCAATCAGCCCCAGCATTTT.

The rearrangement links TRBV30 to TRBJ2-5; TRBD1 might be the D (5 bases). Germline V gives CDR1 GTSNPN, CDR2 SVGIG (reference sequence). There are 15 residues in the CDR3. V lost 4 bases and J lost 0, with 15 bases in between. The CDR3 is CAWMRLKGNQETQYF. The CDR3 DNA reads TGTGCCTGGATGCGGTTGAAGGGGAACCAAGAGACCCAGTACTTC. Looking up the rest from reference TRBV30 and TRBJ2-5 gives the full variable domain: SQTIHQWPATLVQPVGSPLSLECTVEGTSNPNLYWYRQAAGRGLQLLFYSVGIGQISSEVPQNLSASRPQDRQFILSSKKLLLSDSGFYLCAWMRLKGNQETQYFGPGTRLLVL.

V is TRBV7-2 and J is TRBJ1-1; D call uncertain. CDR3 size: 13 residues. The germline V and J ends were trimmed by 2 bases and 2 bases, with 6 bases remaining between them. The V gene's germline CDR1 is SGHTA and CDR2 FQGNSA. The CDR3 coding sequence is TGTGCCAGCAGCTTACTTCAAAACACTGAAGCTTTCTTT. It encodes CASSLLQNTEAFF.

This clone occurred once. The chain has TRBV5-4 and TRBJ2-7; the D is unclear. V was shortened by 1 base and J by 4 bases, with 9 bases between the two germline ends. The CDR3 sequence is 13 residues long. Germline V gene sequence: CDR1 SGHNT, CDR2 YYREEE (reference sequence). The CDR3 is CASSLMGRYEQYF. The CDR3 DNA reads as TGTGCCAGCAGCTTGATGGGTCGGTACGAGCAGTACTTC.

As regards this clone: This CDR3 is also generated by other DNA sequences in the sample. The rearrangement uses TRBV6-6 and TRBJ2-7, with 9 bases matching TRBD1. J was trimmed by 3 bases and V by 6 bases; bases with no gene match: 3. The CDR3 contains 13 residues. Per the germline V gene, CDR1 is MNHNY and CDR2 is SVGAGI (reference sequence). The CDR3 sequence is CASSGTGYYEQYF. Here the CDR3 DNA reads TGTGCCAGCAGCGGGACAGGGTACTACGAGCAGTACTTC.

This chain connects TRBV12-5 to TRBJ2-1; maybe TRBD2 (6 bases). CDR3 length equals 15 residues. The ends were cut back, 6 bases at V and 0 bases at J, with 12 bases in the middle. The germline CDR1 and CDR2 sequences are LGHNT and FRNRAP. The CDR3 nucleotides are TGTGCTAGTGGGGCGGGACGAAGCTCCTACAATGAGCAGTTCTTC. Translated, it gives CASGAGRSSYNEQFF.

This chain links TRBV5-4 with TRBJ2-1; maybe TRBD1 (5 bases). V shed 0 bases and J shed 13 bases, with 29 bases lying between them. This CDR3 is built from 18 residues. Per the germline V gene, CDR1 is SGHNT and CDR2 is YYREEE (reference sequence). The CDR3 is CASSLASQGPPGRPPQFF. DNA for the CDR3: TGTGCCAGCAGCTTGGCCTCCCAGGGCCCCCCGGGCCGGCCACCCCAGTTCTTC.

The chain combines TRBV11-3 with TRBJ2-1; 9 positions match TRBD1. V gave up 5 bases and J gave up 4 bases; unmatched junction bases: 3. The germline V gene has CDR1 SGHNT and CDR2 YENEEA. CDR3 length: 14 residues. The CDR3 protein is CASSPGQGYNEQFF. The CDR3 bases are TGTGCCAGCAGCCCGGGACAGGGTTACAATGAGCAGTTCTTC.

The V and J genes are TRBV6-1 and TRBJ2-1; TRBD2 aligns across 10 bases. The CDR3 runs to 13 residues. Germline V CDR1 and CDR2: MNHNS, SASEGT. J was trimmed by 12 bases and V by 4 bases; bases with no gene match: 6. For the CDR3, the DNA is TGTGCCAGCAGTGTTCTAGCGGGAGAACGGCAGTTCTTC. Translated, it gives CASSVLAGERQFF.